The 20 T cell receptor beta chains presented below share a single source sample, sequenced in a study of PD-1 blockade in classical Hodgkin lymphoma. The table came from immunoSEQ multiplex PCR; TCRdb's copy has only in-frame clones and leaves some out. The repertoire holds roughly 55,000 clones, with roughly 80% as singletons. All the patients suffered relapse after autologous stem cell transplantation, and brentuximab vedotin exposure differed. The source was peripheral blood mononuclear cells (PBMCs), collected at baseline. Receptors were obtained from a human donor with classical Hodgkin lymphoma.

The J gene is TRBJ2-5, the V gene TRBV27; D uncertain. Between the trimmed V and J ends, which lost 0 bases and 9 bases, there was a span of 14 bases. Germline V gives CDR1 MNHEY, CDR2 SMNVEV (reference sequence). The CDR3 extends over 14 amino acids. The CDR3 coding sequence is TGTGCCAGCAGTTTATCGTGGTGGTCTGCGGCCCAGTACTTC. Translating gives CASSLSWWSAAQYF.

This chain links TRBV9 with TRBJ2-1; possibly TRBD1 or TRBD2 for D (5 bases each). CDR1 is SGDLS and CDR2 is YYNGEE in the germline V gene. The CDR3 is 15 amino acids. V gave up 0 bases and J gave up 3 bases, with 10 bases separating them. The CDR3 region has the DNA TGTGCCAGCAGCGTAGATGGGACCGACTACAATGAGCAGTTCTTC. Residues: CASSVDGTDYNEQFF.

The chain uses TRBV18 and TRBJ2-7, with 7 bases lining up with TRBD1. V lost 3 bases to trimming and J lost 3 bases; unmatched junction nucleotides: 5. CDR3 length: 14 amino acids. Germline CDR1 KGHSH, CDR2 LQKENI. The CDR3 loop reads CASSPGQSHYEQYV. DNA for the CDR3: TGTGCCAGCTCACCGGGACAGTCTCACTACGAGCAGTACGTC.

This chain links TRBV7-3 with TRBJ2-3; 10 nucleotides align to TRBD2. Germline-derived CDR1 and CDR2 are SGHTA and FQGTGA. This CDR3 has 21 residues. V dropped 2 bases and J dropped 0; count of bases not matched to a gene: 17. CDR3 loop: CASSLDGPPLAGGTSTDTQYF. In nucleotides, the CDR3 is TGTGCCAGCAGCTTAGACGGGCCCCCCTTAGCGGGAGGCACTAGCACAGATACGCAGTATTTT.

This chain links TRBV19 with TRBJ2-5; 7 bases map to TRBD1. CDR1 is LNHDA, CDR2 SQIVND, per germline (reference sequence). V trimming: 5 bases; J trimming: 7 bases; junction bases outside the gene matches: 10. The CDR3 runs to 14 residues. CDR3 loop: CASSPPGQRGTQYF. The CDR3 nucleotides are TGTGCCAGTAGTCCCCCGGGACAGAGGGGGACCCAGTACTTC.

V usage is TRBV5-4 and J usage is TRBJ2-7; TRBD1 agrees at 11 bases. The CDR3 sequence is 16 residues long. In germline, CDR1 is SGHNT, CDR2 YYREEE (reference sequence). Germline trimming cut 4 bases from V and 4 bases from J; bases unmatched to any gene: 10. CDR3 sequence: CASSPGTGGSGYEQYF. As DNA, the CDR3 is TGTGCCAGCAGCCCCGGGACAGGGGGTAGTGGGTACGAGCAGTACTTC.

This rearrangement joins TRBV19 to TRBJ2-5; no reliable D call. The V gene lost 1 base and the J gene lost 1 base, with 10 bases spanning the gap. This CDR3 comprises 15 residues. Germline values: CDR1 LNHDA, CDR2 SQIVND (reference sequence). CDR3 residues: CASSIGASFQETQYF. The CDR3 DNA follows: TGTGCCAGTAGTATAGGTGCCTCCTTCCAAGAGACCCAGTACTTC. The full variable domain, its missing parts supplied by reference TRBV19 and TRBJ2-5, is DGGITQSPKYLFRKEGQNVTLSCEQNLNHDAMYWYRQDPGQGLRLIYYSQIVNDFQKGDIAEGYSVSREKKESFPLTVTSAQKNPTAFYLCASSIGASFQETQYFGPGTRLLVL.

The table lists this clone with a count of one. The chain combines TRBV19 with TRBJ2-1; D possibly uses TRBD1 or TRBD2 (6 bases each). CDR1 and CDR2 (germline): LNHDA, SQIVND (reference sequence). With 3 bases removed from V and 2 bases from J, the gap between germline ends came to 11 bases. The CDR3 has 15 residues. CDR3 DNA sequence: TGTGCCAGTAGTATCAACAGGGAGGCCTACAATGAGCAGTTCTTC. It codes for CASSINREAYNEQFF.

This clone occurred once. Other DNA sequences in this sample translate to the same CDR3. The chain recombines TRBV14 with TRBJ1-2; unclear D gene. The CDR3 is 17 residues long. The V end was cut by 4 bases, the J end by 0 bases, with 18 bases between. CDR1 SGHDN and CDR2 FVKESK come from the germline V gene. CDR3 amino acids: CASSPYHGRQANYGYTF. Here the CDR3 DNA reads TGTGCCAGCAGCCCGTATCATGGCAGGCAAGCTAACTATGGCTACACCTTC.

The gene calls are TRBV7-2 and TRBJ2-5; 7 bases map to TRBD1. V gave up 5 bases and J gave up 5 bases; unmatched junction bases: 11. The CDR3 runs 15 residues. Germline V gene sequence: CDR1 SGHTA, CDR2 FQGNSA. The CDR3, as DNA: TGTGCCAGCAGCCCTACAGGGGTGCGTCTGGAGACCCAGTACTTC. Its translation: CASSPTGVRLETQYF.

The chain couples TRBV7-9 to TRBJ1-2; maybe TRBD1 (5 bases). The CDR3 is 14 amino acids. V was trimmed by 5 bases and J by 5 bases, leaving 15 bases between them. Germline V gene data show CDR1 as SEHNR and CDR2 as FQNEAQ (reference sequence). CDR3 in amino acids: CASSPGTGDYGYTF. In nucleotides, the CDR3 is TGTGCCAGCAGCCCAGGGACCGGGGATTATGGCTACACCTTC. Drawing the rest from reference TRBV7-9 and TRBJ1-2, the complete variable domain is DTGVSQNPRHKITKRGQNVTFRCDPISEHNRLYWYRQTLGQGPEFLTYFQNEAQLEKSRLLSDRFSAERPKGSFSTLEIQRTEQGDSAMYLCASSPGTGDYGYTFGSGTRLTVV.

In regard to this clone: Its ends do not fully match the called genes, so a read error is possible. The gene calls are TRBV5-1 and TRBJ2-1; 9 bases are a match to TRBD2. Germline V gene sequence: CDR1 SGHRS, CDR2 YFSETQ. CDR3 length equals 16 residues. The CDR3 DNA reads as TGCGCCAGCAGCCTCCTACCAGCGGGAGGCGGCAATGAGCAGCTCTTC. This encodes CASSLLPAGGGNEQLF.

There are a few counts of this clone. The V and J genes are TRBV18 and TRBJ1-3; unclear D gene. This CDR3 is built from 15 residues. CDR1 KGHSH and CDR2 LQKENI come from the germline V gene. V dropped 2 bases and J dropped 4 bases, with 12 bases sitting between them. CDR3 sequence reads: CASSPSDDGGNTIYF. CDR3 DNA sequence: TGTGCCAGCTCACCATCCGACGATGGAGGAAACACCATATATTTT.

V and J are TRBV18 and TRBJ2-1; D might be TRBD1 (6 bases). The germline V and J ends were trimmed by 5 bases and 9 bases, with 17 bases remaining between them. The CDR3 totals 14 residues. Germline V gives CDR1 KGHSH, CDR2 LQKENI. CDR3 residues: CASSRARQGGEQFF. In nucleotides, the CDR3 is TGTGCCAGCTCAAGGGCTAGACAAGGGGGTGAGCAGTTCTTC.

The sample holds a few counts of this clone. The gene calls are TRBV5-1 and TRBJ2-3; TRBD2 matches at 12 bases. J lost 1 base, V lost 1 base, and 7 bases had no gene match. Germline V gene data show CDR1 as SGHRS and CDR2 as YFSETQ. The CDR3 sequence is 18 residues long. This CDR3 reads CASSLRLAGAFGTDTQYF. The CDR3 coding sequence is TGCGCCAGCAGCTTGCGACTAGCGGGAGCTTTTGGCACAGATACGCAGTATTTT.

The gene calls are TRBV6-5 and TRBJ2-7, with 12 bases lining up with TRBD1. Germline V gives CDR1 MNHEY, CDR2 SVGAGI. V dropped 4 bases and J dropped 6; count of bases not matched to a gene: 7. The length of the CDR3 is 15 residues. The CDR3: CASSSGTGGGGEQYV. The CDR3 nucleotides read TGTGCCAGCAGTTCCGGGACAGGGGGCGGAGGCGAGCAGTACGTC.

The rearrangement links TRBV18 to TRBJ1-2; the D gene is possibly TRBD1 (6 bases). Germline CDR1 and CDR2: KGHSH and LQKENI. V dropped 5 bases and J dropped 4 bases, with 14 bases sitting between them. This CDR3 has 14 residues. CDR3 in amino acids: CASSTDRWGYGYTF. The CDR3 nucleotides read TGTGCCAGCTCAACAGACAGGTGGGGCTATGGCTACACCTTC.

The rearrangement joins TRBV7-9 to TRBJ1-1; D unclear. The CDR3 consists of 11 residues. Germline V gives CDR1 SEHNR, CDR2 FQNEAQ (reference sequence). The V end lost 7 bases, the J end lost 10 bases, and 13 bases lay between the germline ends. CDR3 DNA: TGTGCCAGCACCGGCGCCTATGGAGCTTTCTTT. It codes for CASTGAYGAFF.

The table lists this clone with many counts. The rearrangement links TRBV4-3 to TRBJ2-2; tentative D call: TRBD1 (6 bases). The germline gives CDR1 LGHNA, CDR2 YSLEER. V was cut by 0 bases and J by 3 bases, with 8 bases left in between. The CDR3 totals 15 residues. DNA for the CDR3: TGCGCCAGCAGCCAAGACAGGGGTCACACCGGGGAGCTGTTTTTT. Encoded protein: CASSQDRGHTGELFF.

V and J are TRBV6-5 and TRBJ1-3; D perhaps matches TRBD1 (5 bases). The germline V gene has CDR1 MNHEY and CDR2 SVGAGI. This CDR3 region has 16 residues. V was cut by 0 bases and J by 0 bases, with 9 bases left in between. The CDR3 nucleotides are TGTGCCAGCAGTTACTCGGGACCGGGCTCTGGAAACACCATATATTTT. Translating it yields CASSYSGPGSGNTIYF.